This TCR beta chain comes out of a study of patients and donors after allogeneic stem cell transplantation (dated by TCRdb to 2020 to 2022). This clonotype has a count of ten or more. The clone's antigen remains unknown. One base away there is no much larger clone; base qualities are not given. The protocol used for the library was RT-PCR. The sample was run on a NextSeq 550. TCRdb handled the public reads itself, with Q25 trimming in fastp and clone calling in MiXCR, and kept productive beta chains. Each entry is one CDR3 protein sequence, shown with its most common DNA and genes. This sample comprises about a million distinct CDR3 sequences, 18% of them detected only once. The top ten clones comprise 6% of the sample. V lost 6 bases and J lost 7 bases, and the count of bases not matched to a germline gene is 7. In the germline V gene, CDR1 corresponds to SQVTM and CDR2 to ANQGSEA. Including the terminal cysteine and phenylalanine, the CDR3 comprises 13 residues. The CDR3 DNA has 39 bases and is translated from base 1.

Recombination joined TRBV29-1 with TRBJ1-2; 11 central nucleotides agree with TRBD1. The receptor was isolated from a human donor who was either an allogeneic HSCT recipient or a stem cell or donor lymphocyte infusion donor (not recorded which). It is not recorded whose cells these are; they may come from a transplant donor. Input material: blood, either unsorted or a sorted T cell fraction (not recorded which). CDR3 region: CSVADRGPGGYTF. At the DNA level, the sequence is TGCAGCGTAGCGGACAGGGGGCCGGGTGGCTACACCTTC.